The rows below give T cell receptor beta chains drawn from one sample of a study of blood T cell repertoires in COVID-19. The repertoire was sequenced with immunoSEQ multiplex PCR; TCRdb's copy has only in-frame clones and lacks some. Here the sample spans hundreds of thousands of clones, about 83% being singletons. The sequenced material came from PBMCs or T cells enriched from blood (not recorded which). Source of these receptors: a middle-aged woman who had recovered from COVID-19. The CDR3 runs from the conserved cysteine through the conserved F or W. Not all rows give a size; the values are once, few, many and, for expanded clones, a class.

clone size	V gene	CDR3 protein
NA	TRBV19	CASRAGGRNQPQHF
NA	TRBV5-1	CASSLGQLNEQFF
NA	TRBV28	CASRIPLGGRSNYGYTF
few	TRBV6-5	CASSLLADDTQYF
NA	TRBV7-2	CASSLWIPIAGGRSYEQYF
NA	TRBV7-9	CASSRTQGIVLSYEQYF
NA	TRBV14	CASSPWHGDEKLFF
NA	TRBV9	CASSLEGLATTNTGELFF
NA	TRBV28	CASSNSLGLGNTIYF
NA	TRBV7-8	CASSLSPTGENTEAFF
NA	TRBV7-8	CASLRLGTDTQYF
few	TRBV3-1/TRBV3-2	CASSQDRRTSYEQYF
NA	TRBV14	CASSQESTRWETQYF
NA	TRBV5-8	CASRRDYYNEQFF
NA	TRBV5-6	CASSLGPSRGDQPQHF
NA	TRBV7-8	CASSLASGTAYEQYF
NA	TRBV27	CASSTPSPGLAGANEQFF
few	TRBV14	CASSHTLAGGPSSYNEQFF
NA	TRBV2	CASGGDTDTQYF
NA	TRBV7-9	CASSDRGGVGYTF
NA	TRBV6-2/TRBV6-3	CASSDLAGGILDAF
NA	TRBV4-2	CASSQDSARVSGGYTF
once	TRBV6-5	CASIGQMNTEAFF
NA	TRBV5-1	CASSRGAGISTDTQYF
NA	TRBV10-3	CAISGAGVRGYTF
few	TRBV2	CASSAGLAGGINEQFF
NA	TRBV2	CASSEALGPAGETQYF
NA	TRBV12-2	CASRLAGLPTGELFF
NA	TRBV7-8	CASSPFTDTQYF
NA	TRBV18	CASSPGTTSRNEQFF
NA	TRBV5-6	CASSLAPGQGEAFF
few	TRBV30	CAWKKQSVTNEKLFF
NA	TRBV4-1	CASSSDGTVRRGTGELFF
NA	TRBV27	CASSLGGNYGYTF
NA	TRBV12-5	CASGPGQGRTNEKLFF
once	TRBV27	CASSSDNSGSPLHF
NA	TRBV30	CAWSLGNTIYF
NA	TRBV11-2	CASSPRGWGSYNEQFF
NA	TRBV4-1	CASSQEVQGQTPDTQYF
NA	TRBV2	CASSAPDRAYEQYF
NA	TRBV10-1	CASSVGDSSGEQYF
NA	TRBV28	CASSSNIIRFSEELPSYEQYF
NA	TRBV5-1	CASSLGGLAGGNEQYF
NA	TRBV4-1	CASSQDGTGSYEQYF
NA	TRBV5-6	CASSLAGGAHIQYF
NA	TRBV2	CASSLGGGHNEKLFF
NA	TRBV5-8	CASTLGGTGYGYTF
NA	TRBV28	CASSLAGVNQPQHF
NA	TRBV7-2	CAGATDDLNTGELFF
NA	TRBV7-2	CASSERQGNTIYF
NA	TRBV6-5	CASSPDRGPNQPQHF
NA	TRBV7-8	CASTPRQVSYEQYF
NA	TRBV28	CASVSGPYNEQFF
NA	TRBV2	CASSDVRGPQADNEQFF
few	TRBV20-1	CSASRAGYTF
NA	TRBV6-5	CASSFRTGWVEKLFF